These 17 T cell receptor beta chains originate from one sample sequenced in a study of blood T cell repertoires in COVID-19 (dated by TCRdb to 2019 to 2021). The library was produced with the immunoSEQ multiplex PCR assay. TCRdb provides this immuneACCESS table in a form limited to in-frame rearrangements. Some clones are lacking; in checked studies, under half of them reflect an unresolved V gene, and why the rest are absent is not known. This sample lists 200,000 to 250,000 clones; 85% were detected once. Clones ranked in the top ten supply around a sixth of the sample. Sequencing was done on a sample of PBMCs or T cells enriched from blood (not recorded which). All receptors derive from a man aged 35 to 55 who had recovered from COVID-19.

The chain combines TRBV2 with TRBJ1-1; 7 positions match TRBD1. Trimming took 6 bases from V and 1 from J; bases not matched to a gene: 2. Germline V CDR1 and CDR2: SNHLY, FYNNEI. The CDR3 covers 13 residues. The CDR3 coding sequence is TGTGCCAGCAGGAGGGACAGGAACACTGAAGCTTTCTTT. This codes for CASRRDRNTEAFF.

CDR3 residues: CASSSTDRVVYEQYF. The CDR3, as DNA: TGTGCCAGCAGTTCCACCGACAGGGTTGTCTACGAGCAGTACTTC. The chain has TRBV7-9 and TRBJ2-7, with TRBD1 identical over 7 bases. Unmatched junction bases numbered 11, after V lost 6 bases and J lost 3 bases. This CDR3 is built from 15 residues. Germline V gives CDR1 SEHNR, CDR2 FQNEAQ (reference sequence).

This chain connects TRBV4-1 to TRBJ1-5; TRBD1 is a possible D gene (5 bases). The CDR3 has 20 amino acids. With 1 base removed from V and 1 base from J, the gap between germline ends came to 23 bases. CDR1 MGHRA and CDR2 YSYEKL come from the germline V gene. The CDR3 DNA follows: TGCGCCAGCAGCCAAGTTTTCTTCAGGGTTGGGACTATAAGCAATCAGCCCCAGCATTTT. It specifies CASSQVFFRVGTISNQPQHF.

The chain couples TRBV18 to TRBJ1-1; possible D gene TRBD1, 6 bases. Germline lookup yields CDR1 KGHSH and CDR2 LQKENI. V shed 0 bases and J shed 0 bases, with 20 bases lying between them. The CDR3 is 19 residues long. CDR3: CASSPPLARGIRMNTEAFF. The CDR3, as DNA: TGTGCCAGCTCACCACCATTGGCCAGGGGAATTCGGATGAACACTGAAGCTTTCTTT.

Points on this clone: The identical CDR3 is also encoded by other nucleotide sequences in the sample. The chain has TRBV15 and TRBJ1-1; 7 bases fit TRBD1. With 5 bases clipped from V and 3 bases from J, the junction kept 3 bases outside the gene matches. Germline CDR1 and CDR2: LNHNV and YYDKDF (reference sequence). This CDR3 spans 13 amino acids. In nucleotides, the CDR3 is TGTGCCACCAGCCCTACAGGGGACACTGAAGCTTTCTTT. Translating it yields CATSPTGDTEAFF.

CDR3 nucleotide sequence: TGTGCCAGCAGAAACGACCGGGACAACTCTTTTGAATATGGCTACACCTTC. It codes for CASRNDRDNSFEYGYTF. The chain couples TRBV9 to TRBJ1-2, with D possibly matching TRBD1 (6 bases). Germline V gene data show CDR1 as SGDLS and CDR2 as YYNGEE. Trimming removed 5 bases from V and 5 bases from J, with 25 bases in between. The CDR3 spans 17 residues.

This clone was seen ten or more times. V is TRBV5-6 and J is TRBJ2-7; TRBD1 is a possible D gene (6 bases). The CDR3 spans 14 residues. Germline assignment: CDR1 SGHDT and CDR2 YYEEEE. V lost 4 bases and J 7 bases, leaving 18 bases between the germline ends. The CDR3, as DNA: TGTGCCAGCAGCCCGGACAGTTGGTCGAAGGAGCAGTACTTC. Translated, it gives CASSPDSWSKEQYF.

The chain combines TRBV9 with TRBJ2-2; no clear D gene. The CDR3 covers 13 residues. V gave up 1 base and J gave up 7 bases, with 8 bases separating them. Germline CDR1 and CDR2: SGDLS and YYNGEE. The CDR3 spells CASSVSPHGELFF. CDR3 in DNA: TGTGCCAGCAGCGTATCCCCCCACGGGGAGCTGTTTTTT. The full variable domain, completed using reference TRBV9 and TRBJ2-2, is DSGVTQTPKHLITATGQRVTLRCSPRSGDLSVYWYQQSLDQGLQFLIQYYNGEERAKGNILERFSAQQFPDLHSELNLSSLELGDSALYFCASSVSPHGELFFGEGSRLTVL.

The rearrangement joins TRBV9 to TRBJ1-1; maybe TRBD1 (6 bases). The CDR3 has 15 residues. CDR1 and CDR2 (germline): SGDLS, YYNGEE. Trimming pared 0 bases from V and 10 bases from J, leaving 19 bases between. CDR3 residues: CASSVVVGGVSSAFF. The CDR3, as DNA: TGTGCCAGCAGCGTAGTCGTAGGGGGAGTATCGTCAGCTTTCTTT.

The chain combines TRBV9 with TRBJ1-4; weak D call: TRBD1 (5 bases). Deletions cut 3 bases from V and 5 bases from J, with 8 bases between. The CDR3 spans 13 residues. The germline V gene has CDR1 SGDLS and CDR2 YYNGEE. Here the CDR3 DNA reads TGTGCCAGCAGCGACCCAGGGAATGAAAAACTGTTTTTT. Protein: CASSDPGNEKLFF.

The chain recombines TRBV6-5 with TRBJ1-1; D is unresolved. Germline CDR1 reads MNHEY; CDR2 reads SVGAGI. The V and J ends lost 2 bases and 11 bases respectively, with 12 bases between them. The CDR3 loop spans 12 amino acids. The DNA for the CDR3 is TGTGCCAGCAGTTACGGAACCGAGGCTGCTTTCTTT. Its translation is CASSYGTEAAFF.

V is TRBV28 and J is TRBJ2-7; TRBD2 matches at 7 bases. The germline V gene encodes CDR1 MDHEN and CDR2 SYDVKM. The CDR3 sequence is 14 residues long. V was clipped by 5 bases and J by 5 bases; unmatched bases: 9. CDR3 amino acids: CASSGGGDWNEQYF. The CDR3 coding sequence is TGTGCCAGCAGTGGGGGAGGGGATTGGAACGAGCAGTACTTC.

This clone turned up a few times. The chain has TRBV20-1 and TRBJ2-7; no clear D. This CDR3 is 11 amino acids long. Per germline, CDR1 DFQATT and CDR2 SNEGSKA (reference sequence). The germline V and J ends were trimmed by 6 bases and 7 bases, with 13 bases remaining between them. CDR3 sequence: CSASLFQEQYF. The CDR3 DNA reads TGCAGTGCCAGTTTATTCCAGGAGCAGTACTTC.

The chain joins TRBV5-1 to TRBJ2-6; 10 bases agree with TRBD1. Germline V gene data show CDR1 as SGHRS and CDR2 as YFSETQ. The CDR3 totals 15 residues. After removal of 0 bases from V and 12 bases from J, the junction contained 6 bases not matched to a gene. CDR3 loop: CASSLGPGTGAVLTF. The CDR3 coding sequence is TGCGCCAGCAGCTTGGGTCCGGGGACAGGGGCCGTCCTGACTTTC.

This sequence joins TRBV7-9 and TRBJ1-1, with D perhaps matching TRBD1 (5 bases). This CDR3 has 13 amino acids. Deletions cut 3 bases from V and 8 bases from J, with 13 bases between. Germline lookup yields CDR1 SEHNR and CDR2 FQNEAQ (reference sequence). Written as DNA, the CDR3 is TGTGCCAGCAGCTTGTCAGGGTCGATCGAAGCTTTCTTT. Protein: CASSLSGSIEAFF.

The chain links TRBV2 to TRBJ2-2, with 10 bases aligning to TRBD2. Germline CDR1 SNHLY, CDR2 FYNNEI. The CDR3 totals 14 residues. Losses at the gene ends were 5 bases for V and 4 bases for J; bases not matched to a gene: 1. The CDR3, as DNA: TGTGCCAGCAGTCTAGCGGGAGTCACCGGGGAGCTGTTTTTT. Amino acids: CASSLAGVTGELFF.

The rearrangement uses TRBV2 and TRBJ2-3, with 11 bases aligning to TRBD2. Losses at the gene ends were 6 bases for V and 3 bases for J; bases not matched to a gene: 5. Germline CDR1 reads SNHLY; CDR2 reads FYNNEI. CDR3 length: 15 residues. The CDR3 DNA is TGTGCCAGCAGCGTTACTAGCGGGAGAACAGATACGCAGTATTTT. It specifies CASSVTSGRTDTQYF.